The rows below give T cell receptor beta chains drawn from one sample of a study of T cell responses to AZD1222 COVID-19 vaccine. This table comes from immunoSEQ multiplex PCR, and its TCRdb copy is limited to in-frame clones, with some not included. The table lists around 100,000 clones, approximately 89% of them singletons. The source was peripheral blood, collected 28 days after the second dose of the MenACWY control vaccine. The receptor set was obtained from an adult who received the MenACWY meningococcal vaccine as a control. Both conserved end residues are part of each CDR3. The D gene is left open where the match is weak. Expanded clones get a size class; other rows say once, few or many, or leave the size out.

V gene: TRBV4-2
clone size: -
D gene: TRBD2
J gene: TRBJ2-7
CDR3 length: 17
CDR3 protein: CASSHPGLAGRSYEQYF
CDR3 DNA: TGTGCCAGCAGCCACCCCGGACTAGCGGGGCGTTCCTACGAGCAGTACTTC

V gene: TRBV2
clone size: -
D gene: TRBD1
J gene: TRBJ1-5
CDR3 length: 13
CDR3 protein: CASAGQGDQPQHF
CDR3 DNA: TGTGCCAGCGCGGGACAGGGGGATCAGCCCCAGCATTTT

V gene: TRBV30
clone size: -
D gene: -
J gene: TRBJ1-5
CDR3 length: 13
CDR3 protein: CAWSVRSNQPQHF
CDR3 DNA: TGTGCCTGGAGTGTACGTAGCAATCAGCCCCAGCATTTT

V gene: TRBV12-5
clone size: -
D gene: -
J gene: TRBJ1-2
CDR3 length: 14
CDR3 protein: CASGLIGQPHGYTF
CDR3 DNA: TGTGCTAGTGGTTTAATAGGACAACCCCATGGCTACACCTTC

V gene: TRBV2
clone size: -
D gene: -
J gene: TRBJ1-2
CDR3 length: 13
CDR3 protein: CASSDRVNYGYTF
CDR3 DNA: TGTGCCAGCAGTGACAGGGTGAACTATGGCTACACCTTC

V gene: TRBV27
clone size: -
D gene: TRBD1
J gene: TRBJ1-4
CDR3 length: 13
CDR3 protein: CASSDREDEKLFF
CDR3 DNA: TGTGCCAGCTCGGACAGGGAGGATGAAAAACTGTTTTTT

V gene: TRBV2
clone size: -
D gene: -
J gene: TRBJ1-2
CDR3 length: 13
CDR3 protein: CASSEYTSGGYTF
CDR3 DNA: TGTGCCAGCAGTGAATATACATCGGGTGGCTACACCTTC

V gene: TRBV24-1
clone size: -
D gene: -
J gene: TRBJ2-1
CDR3 length: 15
CDR3 protein: CATAGFSADYNEQFF
CDR3 DNA: TGTGCCACGGCGGGTTTTTCGGCAGACTACAATGAGCAGTTCTTC

V gene: TRBV18
clone size: -
D gene: -
J gene: TRBJ2-7
CDR3 length: 14
CDR3 protein: CASSPRVGAYEQYF
CDR3 DNA: TGTGCCAGCTCACCCCGGGTCGGGGCCTACGAGCAGTACTTC

V gene: TRBV6-2/TRBV6-3
clone size: -
D gene: TRBD1
J gene: TRBJ1-2
CDR3 length: 11
CDR3 protein: CASSMGTGATF
CDR3 DNA: TGTGCCAGCAGTATGGGGACAGGCGCAACCTTC

V gene: TRBV10-3
clone size: -
D gene: -
J gene: TRBJ2-3
CDR3 length: 15
CDR3 protein: CAISGTVRATDTQYF
CDR3 DNA: TGTGCCATCAGTGGGACAGTAAGAGCCACAGATACGCAGTATTTT

V gene: TRBV5-1
clone size: -
D gene: -
J gene: TRBJ1-1
CDR3 length: 13
CDR3 protein: CASSLGSNTEAFF
CDR3 DNA: TGCGCCAGCAGCTTGGGGTCGAACACTGAAGCTTTCTTT

V gene: TRBV25-1
clone size: -
D gene: -
J gene: TRBJ2-5
CDR3 length: 12
CDR3 protein: CASSGLEETQYF
CDR3 DNA: TGTGCCAGCAGTGGCTTGGAAGAGACCCAGTACTTC

V gene: TRBV7-2
clone size: -
D gene: TRBD1
J gene: TRBJ2-7
CDR3 length: 18
CDR3 protein: CASSLDLLLAGGDYEQYF
CDR3 DNA: TGTGCCAGCAGCTTAGACCTTCTGCTCGCAGGGGGTGACTACGAGCAGTACTTC

V gene: TRBV7-6
clone size: -
D gene: TRBD1
J gene: TRBJ2-7
CDR3 length: 15
CDR3 protein: CASSLAPGQTYEQYF
CDR3 DNA: TGTGCCAGCAGCTTAGCTCCGGGACAGACCTACGAGCAGTACTTC

V gene: TRBV3-1/TRBV3-2
clone size: few
D gene: TRBD1
J gene: TRBJ1-3
CDR3 length: 16
CDR3 protein: CASSPMTGGSGNTIYF
CDR3 DNA: TGTGCCAGCAGCCCAATGACAGGGGGCTCTGGAAACACCATATATTTT

V gene: TRBV6-5
clone size: once
D gene: -
J gene: TRBJ2-7
CDR3 length: 15
CDR3 protein: CASSYGPGGGYEQYF
CDR3 DNA: TGTGCCAGCAGTTACGGACCCGGGGGCGGGTACGAGCAGTACTTC

V gene: TRBV7-2
clone size: -
D gene: TRBD2
J gene: TRBJ2-7
CDR3 length: 15
CDR3 protein: CASSFGTSGTYEQYF
CDR3 DNA: TGTGCCAGCAGCTTTGGGACTAGCGGTACCTACGAGCAGTACTTC

V gene: TRBV18
clone size: -
D gene: TRBD1
J gene: TRBJ2-2
CDR3 length: 17
CDR3 protein: CASSPRSGTGVTGELFF
CDR3 DNA: TGTGCCAGCTCACCACGATCCGGGACAGGGGTCACCGGGGAGCTGTTTTTT

V gene: TRBV5-6
clone size: -
D gene: -
J gene: TRBJ1-2
CDR3 length: 15
CDR3 protein: CASSLGAAANYGYTF
CDR3 DNA: TGTGCCAGCAGCTTGGGGGCAGCCGCTAACTATGGCTACACCTTC

V gene: TRBV9
clone size: -
D gene: -
J gene: TRBJ2-1
CDR3 length: 15
CDR3 protein: CASSARDGLYNEQFF
CDR3 DNA: TGTGCCAGCAGCGCCCGGGACGGACTCTACAATGAGCAGTTCTTC

V gene: TRBV24-1
clone size: -
D gene: TRBD1
J gene: TRBJ2-7
CDR3 length: 15
CDR3 protein: CATSARTGGAYEQYF
CDR3 DNA: TGTGCCACCAGTGCTCGGACAGGGGGTGCCTACGAGCAGTACTTC

V gene: TRBV7-2
clone size: -
D gene: -
J gene: TRBJ1-6
CDR3 length: 14
CDR3 protein: CASSLSRGNSPLHF
CDR3 DNA: TGTGCCAGCAGCTTAAGCAGGGGAAATTCACCCCTCCACTTT

V gene: TRBV28
clone size: -
D gene: TRBD1
J gene: TRBJ1-2
CDR3 length: 12
CDR3 protein: CASGQPNYGYTF
CDR3 DNA: TGTGCCTCGGGACAGCCGAACTATGGCTACACCTTC

V gene: TRBV7-3
clone size: once
D gene: TRBD2
J gene: TRBJ2-3
CDR3 length: 15
CDR3 protein: CASSSGLAASDTQYF
CDR3 DNA: TGTGCCAGCAGCTCAGGACTAGCCGCTTCAGATACGCAGTATTTT

V gene: TRBV28
clone size: -
D gene: TRBD1
J gene: TRBJ1-5
CDR3 length: 16
CDR3 protein: CASSSGRGRAGQPQHF
CDR3 DNA: TGTGCCAGCAGTTCGGGCAGGGGGCGAGCGGGTCAGCCCCAGCATTTT

V gene: TRBV12-5
clone size: -
D gene: TRBD2
J gene: TRBJ2-2
CDR3 length: 19
CDR3 protein: CASGFDGTSGGAPTGELFF
CDR3 DNA: TGTGCTAGTGGTTTCGACGGGACTAGCGGGGGGGCTCCCACCGGGGAGCTGTTTTTT

V gene: TRBV24-1
clone size: -
D gene: TRBD2
J gene: TRBJ2-1
CDR3 length: 16
CDR3 protein: CATSDTPGLGDTEQFF
CDR3 DNA: TGTGCCACCAGTGATACTCCGGGACTAGGAGATACTGAGCAGTTCTTC

V gene: TRBV19
clone size: -
D gene: -
J gene: TRBJ1-2
CDR3 length: 13
CDR3 protein: CASSNAASGDYTF
CDR3 DNA: TGTGCCAGTAGTAATGCGGCGTCGGGGGACTACACCTTC

V gene: TRBV29-1
clone size: once
D gene: -
J gene: TRBJ2-7
CDR3 length: 15
CDR3 protein: CSVEVRGKEAYEQYF
CDR3 DNA: TGCAGCGTTGAAGTAAGGGGGAAGGAGGCCTACGAGCAGTACTTC

V gene: TRBV9
clone size: -
D gene: -
J gene: TRBJ1-3
CDR3 length: 17
CDR3 protein: CASSDSGQFRSGNTIYF
CDR3 DNA: TGTGCCAGCAGCGATAGCGGACAGTTCCGCTCTGGAAACACCATATATTTT

V gene: TRBV6-6
clone size: once
D gene: TRBD1
J gene: TRBJ2-2
CDR3 length: 19
CDR3 protein: CASSSYGQGRRLSAGELFF
CDR3 DNA: TGTGCCAGCAGCTCCTACGGACAGGGCCGCCGTTTGTCCGCCGGGGAGCTGTTTTTT

V gene: TRBV5-6
clone size: -
D gene: -
J gene: TRBJ1-1
CDR3 length: 12
CDR3 protein: CASSWVRREAFF
CDR3 DNA: TGTGCCAGCAGCTGGGTGAGGCGTGAAGCTTTCTTT

V gene: TRBV21-1
clone size: few
D gene: -
J gene: TRBJ2-2
CDR3 length: 24
CDR3 protein: CASSKAKQGHPLLILFANTGELFF
CDR3 DNA: TGTGCCAGCAGCAAAGCGAAGCAGGGACATCCTCTTCTTATCCTCTTCGCGAACACCGGGGAGCTGTTTTTT

V gene: TRBV11-3
clone size: once
D gene: -
J gene: TRBJ2-5
CDR3 length: 14
CDR3 protein: CASSFRGQQETQYF
CDR3 DNA: TGTGCCAGCAGCTTTCGGGGCCAACAAGAGACCCAGTACTTC

V gene: TRBV28
clone size: -
D gene: TRBD1
J gene: TRBJ1-6
CDR3 length: 16
CDR3 protein: CASSLDETGVDSPLHF
CDR3 DNA: TGTGCCAGCAGTTTGGATGAGACAGGGGTAGATTCACCCCTCCACTTT

V gene: TRBV5-6
clone size: -
D gene: TRBD2
J gene: TRBJ2-7
CDR3 length: 14
CDR3 protein: CASSLVPSGGKRYF
CDR3 DNA: TGTGCCAGCAGCTTGGTCCCTAGCGGGGGTAAAAGGTACTTC

V gene: TRBV19
clone size: -
D gene: -
J gene: TRBJ2-3
CDR3 length: 13
CDR3 protein: CASTGGPADTQYF
CDR3 DNA: TGTGCCAGTACCGGGGGTCCAGCAGATACGCAGTATTTT

V gene: TRBV9
clone size: -
D gene: -
J gene: TRBJ1-1
CDR3 length: 13
CDR3 protein: CASSVAGAHEAFF
CDR3 DNA: TGTGCCAGCAGCGTAGCGGGGGCCCACGAAGCTTTCTTT

V gene: TRBV24-1
clone size: -
D gene: TRBD1
J gene: TRBJ2-5
CDR3 length: 15
CDR3 protein: CATSVNRGHQETQYF
CDR3 DNA: TGTGCCACCAGTGTGAACAGGGGGCACCAAGAGACCCAGTACTTC

V gene: TRBV7-9
clone size: -
D gene: -
J gene: TRBJ2-7
CDR3 length: 12
CDR3 protein: CASSLGAVEQYF
CDR3 DNA: TGTGCCAGCAGCCTCGGGGCAGTCGAGCAGTACTTC

V gene: TRBV3-1/TRBV3-2
clone size: -
D gene: TRBD2
J gene: TRBJ2-1
CDR3 length: 21
CDR3 protein: CASSQDGVGSVLGLAENEQFF
CDR3 DNA: TGTGCCAGCAGCCAAGATGGTGTAGGCTCTGTTTTGGGGCTAGCGGAAAATGAGCAGTTCTTC

V gene: TRBV7-8
clone size: -
D gene: TRBD1
J gene: TRBJ1-4
CDR3 length: 16
CDR3 protein: CASSPRTGATNEKLFF
CDR3 DNA: TGTGCCAGCAGTCCTCGTACAGGGGCGACTAATGAAAAACTGTTTTTT

V gene: TRBV7-2
clone size: -
D gene: -
J gene: TRBJ2-5
CDR3 length: 14
CDR3 protein: CASSLAWGGETQYF
CDR3 DNA: TGTGCCAGCAGCTTAGCCTGGGGTGGAGAGACCCAGTACTTC

V gene: TRBV4-1
clone size: -
D gene: -
J gene: TRBJ1-4
CDR3 length: 14
CDR3 protein: CASRDTGSNEKLFF
CDR3 DNA: TGCGCCAGCAGGGATACAGGGTCTAATGAAAAACTGTTTTTT

V gene: TRBV21-1
clone size: -
D gene: -
J gene: TRBJ2-1
CDR3 length: 14
CDR3 protein: CASSKDGAYNEQFF
CDR3 DNA: TGTGCCAGCAGCAAAGACGGAGCATACAATGAGCAGTTCTTC

V gene: TRBV7-3
clone size: -
D gene: -
J gene: TRBJ1-5
CDR3 length: 15
CDR3 protein: CASSLTGGRDQPQHF
CDR3 DNA: TGTGCCAGCAGCTTAACCGGGGGGCGTGATCAGCCCCAGCATTTT

V gene: TRBV4-2
clone size: -
D gene: -
J gene: TRBJ1-5
CDR3 length: 18
CDR3 protein: CASSPVRGGRRSNQPQHF
CDR3 DNA: TGTGCCAGCAGCCCAGTTCGAGGGGGGCGAAGGAGCAATCAGCCCCAGCATTTT

V gene: TRBV4-1
clone size: -
D gene: -
J gene: TRBJ1-5
CDR3 length: 15
CDR3 protein: CASSPGPVPNQPQHF
CDR3 DNA: TGCGCCAGCAGCCCGGGCCCGGTCCCAAATCAGCCCCAGCATTTT

V gene: TRBV19
clone size: -
D gene: -
J gene: TRBJ1-5
CDR3 length: 14
CDR3 protein: CASSMAVSNQPQHF
CDR3 DNA: TGTGCCAGTAGTATGGCGGTAAGCAATCAGCCCCAGCATTTT

V gene: TRBV19
clone size: -
D gene: -
J gene: TRBJ2-2
CDR3 length: 14
CDR3 protein: CASSVGGSTGELFF
CDR3 DNA: TGTGCCAGTAGTGTAGGGGGGTCCACCGGGGAGCTGTTTTTT

V gene: TRBV7-6
clone size: once
D gene: -
J gene: TRBJ2-1
CDR3 length: 12
CDR3 protein: CASSLGTGRPFF
CDR3 DNA: TGTGCCAGCAGCTTAGGTACAGGGCGGCCGTTCTTC

V gene: TRBV6-2/TRBV6-3
clone size: -
D gene: -
J gene: TRBJ1-2
CDR3 length: 14
CDR3 protein: CASSRLGANYGYTF
CDR3 DNA: TGTGCCAGCAGCCGCCTAGGGGCTAACTATGGCTACACCTTC

V gene: TRBV19
clone size: -
D gene: TRBD2
J gene: TRBJ2-5
CDR3 length: 14
CDR3 protein: CASSVGTSGETQYF
CDR3 DNA: TGTGCCAGTAGCGTGGGGACTAGCGGCGAGACCCAGTACTTC

V gene: TRBV4-2
clone size: once
D gene: -
J gene: TRBJ1-5
CDR3 length: 14
CDR3 protein: CASSQTPRPGAQHF
CDR3 DNA: TGTGCCAGCAGCCAAACCCCAAGGCCTGGGGCCCAGCATTTT